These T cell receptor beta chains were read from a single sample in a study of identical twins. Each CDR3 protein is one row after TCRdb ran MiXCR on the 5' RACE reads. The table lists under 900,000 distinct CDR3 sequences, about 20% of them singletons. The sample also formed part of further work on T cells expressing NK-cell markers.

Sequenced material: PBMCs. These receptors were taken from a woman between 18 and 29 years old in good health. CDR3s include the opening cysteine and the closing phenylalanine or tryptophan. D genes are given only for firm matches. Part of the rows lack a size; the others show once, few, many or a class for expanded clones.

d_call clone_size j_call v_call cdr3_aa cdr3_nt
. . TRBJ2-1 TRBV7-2 CASSPAGFSEQFF TGTGCCAGCAGCCCAGCAGGGTTCAGTGAGCAGTTCTTC
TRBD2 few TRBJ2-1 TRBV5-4 CASSFRSGGAVEQFF TGTGCCAGCAGCTTTAGGAGCGGGGGGGCGGTTGAGCAGTTCTTC
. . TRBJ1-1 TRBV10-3 CAISEAQGTEAFF TGTGCCATCAGTGAGGCCCAGGGCACTGAAGCTTTCTTT
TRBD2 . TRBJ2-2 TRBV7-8 CASSPLGTSGGAGTGELFF TGTGCCAGCAGCCCGCTAGGGACTAGCGGGGGGGCGGGCACCGGGGAGCTGTTTTTT
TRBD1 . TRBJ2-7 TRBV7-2 CASSSWGQTYYEQYF TGTGCCAGCAGCTCCTGGGGACAGACTTACTACGAGCAGTACTTC
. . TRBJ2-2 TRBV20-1 CSASRSRGGELFF TGCAGTGCTAGTAGGTCGAGGGGCGGGGAGCTGTTTTTT
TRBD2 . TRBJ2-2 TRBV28 CASSLGLALKNANTGELFF TGTGCCAGCAGCCTCGGACTAGCGCTAAAGAACGCGAACACCGGGGAGCTGTTTTTT
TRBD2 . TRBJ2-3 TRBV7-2 CASNPRVGLGTDTQYF TGTGCCAGCAACCCTAGGGTCGGACTAGGTACAGATACGCAGTATTTT
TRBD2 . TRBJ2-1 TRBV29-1 CSVQGRPTSFTRNEQFF TGCAGCGTTCAAGGCAGACCGACTAGCTTCACCCGCAATGAGCAGTTCTTC
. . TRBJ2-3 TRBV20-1 CSASPLGGVTDTQYF TGCAGTGCTAGCCCTCTTGGGGGAGTGACAGATACGCAGTATTTT
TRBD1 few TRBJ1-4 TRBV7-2 CASSPGQTREKLFF TGTGCCAGCAGCCCGGGACAGACTAGAGAAAAACTGTTTTTT
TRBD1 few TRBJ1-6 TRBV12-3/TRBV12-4 CASSLSPDRRYNSPLHF TGTGCCAGCAGTTTATCCCCGGACAGGCGATATAATTCACCCCTCCACTTT
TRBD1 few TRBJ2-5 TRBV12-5 CASGLDRGRKETQYF TGTGCTAGTGGTTTGGACAGGGGGCGCAAAGAGACCCAGTACTTC
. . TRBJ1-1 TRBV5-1 CASSLQLPGNTEAFF TGCGCCAGCAGCTTACAACTCCCCGGGAACACTGAAGCTTTCTTT
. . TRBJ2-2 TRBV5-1 CASSLAYTGELFF TGCGCCAGCAGCTTGGCGTACACCGGGGAGCTGTTTTTT
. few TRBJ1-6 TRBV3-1 CASSSRGSRFSPLHF TGTGCCAGCAGCAGCCGGGGGTCAAGGTTTTCACCCCTCCACTTT